The table lists the clone carrying this T cell receptor beta chain with many counts. Its antigen is as yet unknown. These data come from a study of T-cell reconstitution after alpha-beta-depleted transplantation in children. It was with unique molecular identifiers that the TCRbeta library was prepared. MiXCR was run by TCRdb on the PCR reads, yielding one entry per CDR3 protein. The sample carries roughly 240,000 distinct CDR3 sequences, 6.5% to 9% recorded once. CDR3 length: 14 amino acids. V lost 3 bases and J lost 6; bases outside the gene matches: 5. CDR1 and CDR2 from the germline V gene are SGHAT and FQNNGV. Study-level findings and limits: T cells produced anew were the main source of T-cell counts and diversity one year after transplant. Reportedly, alpha-beta T cells present about two months post-transplant originated from several hundred expanded clones of graft origin.

The receptor was derived from a male patient aged 10 to 17 who had a stem cell transplant for acute lymphoblastic leukemia, so the T cells may come from the graft donor. The chain carries TRBV11-2 and TRBJ1-2; TRBD1 agrees at 9 bases. The sample here was PBMCs, mostly from graft donor cells, taken 180 days after TCRalphabeta/CD19-depleted stem cell transplant. The CDR3 spells CASSFADRGHGYTF. The CDR3 coding sequence is TGTGCCAGCAGCTTCGCGGACAGGGGACATGGCTACACCTTC.